This T cell receptor beta chain came from a study of cytomegalovirus exposure and HLA in healthy donors (dated 2017 in TCRdb). Notes on the research overall: An earlier analysis of some 620 of the donors reported about 260 Gb of sequence data and around 110 million unique TCR beta sequences obtained from 150 million to 200 million T cells. The T cell repertoires of roughly 660 subjects were profiled by immunosequencing and related to cytomegalovirus serostatus. Because of strong linkage in the cohort, four to six DR-DQ haplotypes were treated as single units for association and clustering. Roughly 300 gigabases of sequencing data and tens of millions of unique TCR sequences were included in an early release covering roughly 700 HLA-typed donors. In the later analysis, no new phenotypic data were used to find candidate immune exposures; instead, reliance was placed on TCR beta sequences and their occurrence across donors. A later analysis re-examined previously published TCR beta repertoires from roughly 720 donors and added high-resolution HLA genotyping to investigate patterns of TCR occurrence. Alongside the repertoire data, information on donor age, sex, ethnicity and CMV serostatus was compiled. The study combined high-throughput TCR immunosequencing, statistical association of individual TCRs with disease status, and machine learning to predict cytomegalovirus infection status. Class I and class II HLA loci were covered by the typing at four-digit resolution. Every discovery cohort repertoire had been produced on one sequencing platform. Among the 398 genotyped donors, about 83% belonged to the genetic ancestry cluster associated with self-reported Caucasian donors. Along with the roughly 670-subject first cohort, a separate validation cohort of over a hundred different subjects was used. The study aimed to test whether cataloging public T cell receptors could reveal signatures of past pathogen exposure. An earlier analysis of some 500 of the donors applied high-throughput TCR beta sequencing to assess whether each TCR beta V gene segment acted as functional or pseudogenic. Typing coverage differed by locus: A, B, C, DRB1 and DQB1 were typed in about 629-640 donors, DQA1 in 500 to 550, DPA1 in approximately 610, and DPB1 in 472. A later genetic analysis took genome-wide SNP genotypes for about 55% of the 666 donors and used that subset as a discovery cohort. Among about 360 genotyped donors of the cohort, an average of 235,054 unique TCR beta nucleotide sequences were sequenced per donor, around 18% of them non-productive.

The library was prepared using the immunoSEQ multiplex PCR assay. For the multiplex PCR, a mixture combining 60 forward primers for TCR Vbeta segments and 13 reverse primers for TCR Jbeta segments was used. A multiplex PCR assay on genomic DNA amplified the CDR3 region of rearranged TCR beta genes. The amplified TCR beta libraries were sequenced on the Illumina HiSeq System as 87-base-pair reads. The original methods were these. A later analysis counted tens of millions of unique TCR beta chains across the 640 or so repertoires, and 10 million to 11 million of these chains were shared by at least two donors. Raw reads were error-corrected and collapsed into unique sequences with a nearest-neighbor algorithm that merged closely related sequences to remove PCR and sequencing errors. CDR3 sequences were aligned to IMGT reference sequences to assign V, D and J gene segments. For a sequence to be retained, at least a six-nucleotide match to both a V gene segment and a J gene segment was required. Rearrangements were called productive when the CDR3 lacked stop codons and stayed in frame with V and J; all others were non-productive. CDR3 was defined according to IMGT convention as the region running from the second conserved V-encoded cysteine to the conserved J-encoded phenylalanine. Sequences without an unambiguous match to a single V gene segment were excluded from the earlier analysis of about 600 of the donors. In an earlier analysis of 500 to 750 of the donors, V segments were called functional above 56.7% productive rearrangements and were called segregating when the between-donor standard deviation exceeded 5%. A statistical classification framework was built for diagnosing cytomegalovirus status from the catalog of TCR beta chain sequences. V and J gene assignment, in a later analysis, came from comparing TCR nucleotide sequences with IMGT/GENE-DB human TR gene sequences. In a later analysis, CDR3 sequences and most-parsimonious VDJ recombination scenarios were assigned using the TCRdist pipeline. In a later analysis, each TCR beta chain was defined by its CDR3 amino acid sequence together with its V-gene family, and reads lacking a unique V-gene family were excluded. As a way to deal with suspected cross-contamination and a sequencing artifact, a later analysis dropped 450 to 600 nucleotide sequences that were highly shared and had low generation probability. In a later analysis, a clonal expansion index was calculated for each public chain from normalized within-repertoire ranks of inferred template counts. In a later analysis, generation probabilities were computed with a VDJ recombination model fitted to out-of-frame rearrangements, and the resulting probabilities were checked against IGoR. Hypergeometric tests were used in a later analysis to score TCR-TCR, TCR-HLA and TCR-CMV co-occurrence, with a repertoire-size bias correction applied to the TCR pairs. In a later analysis, false discovery rates were estimated by permuting HLA or CMV assignments 20 times. In a later analysis, co-occurring TCRs were grouped with DBSCAN, and TCRdist sequence similarity was added when clustering was performed within HLA-allele-positive subsets. Repertoires with fewer than 30,000 or more than 120,000 public chains, plus five repertoires with anomalous nucleotide sharing, were excluded from co-occurrence clustering. TCRdb obtained this table from immuneACCESS and retained in-frame rearrangements with V and J assigned. These tables miss some clones; where compared with another copy, unresolved V genes account for less than half of the shortfall, and the remainder is unexplained. Clonal size and the V and J genes are those of that table, whereas D and trimming came from the DNA. The sample table lists about 120,000 clones, about four fifths of them with a count of one. The ten largest clonotypes hold 4.8% of the sample.

In total, 666 healthy bone marrow donors made up the cohort. Cohort members were all nominally healthy when sampled, although unrecorded immune exposures were likely present. The donor was CMV seropositive and was included in the group of some 290 seropositive cohort members. Every donor gave a peripheral blood sample, and the peripheral blood mononuclear cells from that sample were used for TCR beta sequencing. The Qiagen DNeasy Blood Extraction Kit was used to extract genomic DNA from the blood cell samples. V is clipped by 6 bases and J by 0 bases, and the sequence between their germline boundaries is 21 bases long. The germline V gene encodes CDR1 SGHDT and CDR2 YYEEEE. The CDR3 measures 17 amino acids from cysteine to phenylalanine. CDR3 DNA is the only sequence kept; it has 51 bases, read in frame from the first base. Worth noting for this clone: The specificity of this receptor is unknown. Per-base quality was not reported, and no clone a single base away is much larger than it.

What the work shows at the level of the full study, not this receptor alone: Linkage disequilibrium might explain the correlated functional status among segregating V segments, but an unknown experimental factor could not be ruled out. While some public TCRs were present in many individuals, most TCR sequences turned up only very rarely across donors. Sequencing depth was assumed to be roughly uniform across donors in the presence/absence analyses, though that assumption may not hold. A later analysis found that TCR association rates varied across HLA loci, with DRB1 alleles showing the most associated TCRs and HLA-C alleles the fewest. The authors suggested that the approach could potentially be extended to other disease states and immunological phenotypes. Compared with equally common non-associated chains, HLA-associated TCR beta chains in a later analysis were more clonally expanded and had lower generation probabilities. Compared with the roughly 700-donor mean, donors in an Asian-associated ancestry cluster had fewer N-insertions in productive TCRs, according to a later genetic analysis. The earlier analysis of a few hundred of the donors excluded some 16 rarely observed V segments, including chromosome 9 orphons, because counts were too low. In a later analysis, around 17,000 TCR beta sequences were associated with specific HLA alleles at a false discovery rate of 0.05. This cohort had only TCR beta chains sequenced, and the lack of alpha or paired-chain data limited which features could be detected. The sequencing pipeline was judged likely to have produced a cluster of highly shared sequence variants as a technical artifact. Several of the top co-occurrence clusters appeared to be linked to parvovirus B19, influenza, CMV and Epstein-Barr virus, according to a later analysis. Broadly in line with IMGT annotations, most TCR beta V segments showed up in productive rearrangements about 87% or about 30% of the time in an earlier analysis of several hundred of the donors. A later analysis found that most CMV-associated TCR beta chains appeared HLA-restricted, with HLA associations seemingly driven largely by CMV exposure. Assigning TCR associations to individual alleles was difficult when HLA alleles, especially DR and DQ, strongly co-occurred. Because the 87-base-pair reads could not distinguish some IMGT-functional V segments, including TRBV6-2 and TRBV6-3, those segments were excluded. A further reported finding was that TCR beta sequences accurately predicted the HLA-A and HLA-B alleles for most subjects in the first cohort. For the cohort, immune exposure information was limited to CMV serostatus. A later genetic analysis associated a missense DCLRE1C variant with V-gene and J-gene trimming of TCR beta chains, and an independent cohort replicated the association. A few of the identified cytomegalovirus-associated TCR beta chains were confirmed in vitro to be specific for cytomegalovirus antigens. The study gave a list of about 150 TCR beta chains associated with cytomegalovirus. Cytomegalovirus status was reported to be diagnosed by the classifier with high specificity and sensitivity in both the original and validation cohorts. HLA typing was unavailable for some donors at each locus, so association tests used only the typed subset.

The TCR originated in a man between 25 and 39 years old in good health and CMV-seropositive. Sample: PBMCs. The chain uses TRBV5-6 and TRBJ1-1, with no reliable assignment of the D segment. The encoded CDR3 is CASNPYRVRLMNTEAFF. The nucleotide sequence is TGTGCCAGCAACCCTTATCGGGTGCGTCTTATGAACACTGAAGCTTTCTTT.